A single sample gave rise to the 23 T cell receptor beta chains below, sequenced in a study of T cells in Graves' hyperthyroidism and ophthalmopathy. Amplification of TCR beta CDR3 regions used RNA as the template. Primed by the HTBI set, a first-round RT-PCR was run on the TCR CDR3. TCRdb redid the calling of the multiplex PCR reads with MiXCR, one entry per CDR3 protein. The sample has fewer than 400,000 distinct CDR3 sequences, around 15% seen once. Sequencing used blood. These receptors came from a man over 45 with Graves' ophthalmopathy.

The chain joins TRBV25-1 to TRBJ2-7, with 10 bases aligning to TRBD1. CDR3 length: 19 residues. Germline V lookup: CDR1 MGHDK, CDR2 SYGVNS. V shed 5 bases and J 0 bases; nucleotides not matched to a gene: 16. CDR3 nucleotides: TGTGCCAGCAGTTCTGAGGGACAGGGGAACACGAGTAGCTCCTACGAGCAGTACTTC. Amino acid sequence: CASSSEGQGNTSSSYEQYF.

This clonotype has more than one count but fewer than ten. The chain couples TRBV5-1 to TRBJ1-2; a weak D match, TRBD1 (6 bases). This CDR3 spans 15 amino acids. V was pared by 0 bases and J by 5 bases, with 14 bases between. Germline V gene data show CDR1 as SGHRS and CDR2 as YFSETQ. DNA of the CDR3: TGCGCCAGCAGCTTGGCTTCCGCAACAGGGTATGGCTACACCTTC. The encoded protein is CASSLASATGYGYTF.

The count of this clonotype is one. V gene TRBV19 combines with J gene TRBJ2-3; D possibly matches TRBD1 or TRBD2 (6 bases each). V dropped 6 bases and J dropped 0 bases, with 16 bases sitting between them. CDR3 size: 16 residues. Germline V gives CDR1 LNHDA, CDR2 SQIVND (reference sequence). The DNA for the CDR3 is TGTGCCAGTAGCTTCGCGGGACACCCAAGCACAGATACGCAGTATTTT. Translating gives CASSFAGHPSTDTQYF.

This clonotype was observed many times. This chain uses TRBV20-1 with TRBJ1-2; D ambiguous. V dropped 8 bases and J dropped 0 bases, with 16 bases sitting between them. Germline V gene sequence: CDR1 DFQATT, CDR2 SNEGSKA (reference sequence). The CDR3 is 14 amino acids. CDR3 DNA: TGCAGTACCCGACACTCTAGTCCTAACTATGGCTACACCTTC. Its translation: CSTRHSSPNYGYTF.

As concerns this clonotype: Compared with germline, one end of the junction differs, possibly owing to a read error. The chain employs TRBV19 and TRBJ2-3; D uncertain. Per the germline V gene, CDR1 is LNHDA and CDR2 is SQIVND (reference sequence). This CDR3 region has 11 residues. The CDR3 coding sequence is TGTGCCAGTAGTACCGCAGATGCGCAGTATTTT. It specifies CASSTADAQYF.

The CDR3 DNA reads as TGTGCCAGCAGCTTAGCGACAGGGGGGGGCAATCAGCCCCAGCATTTT. It codes for CASSLATGGGNQPQHF. The chain couples TRBV7-8 to TRBJ1-5, with TRBD1 identical over 9 bases. V shed 0 bases and J 2 bases; nucleotides not matched to a gene: 2. CDR1 and CDR2 (germline): SGHVS, FQNEAQ. This CDR3 is built from 16 residues.

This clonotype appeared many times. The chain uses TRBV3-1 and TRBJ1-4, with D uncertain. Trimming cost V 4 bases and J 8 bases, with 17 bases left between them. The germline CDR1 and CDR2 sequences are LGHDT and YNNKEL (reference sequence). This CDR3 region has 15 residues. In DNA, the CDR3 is TGTGCCAGCAGCCCAGTAAGCCGGGGATGGGAAAAACTGTTTTTT. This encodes CASSPVSRGWEKLFF.

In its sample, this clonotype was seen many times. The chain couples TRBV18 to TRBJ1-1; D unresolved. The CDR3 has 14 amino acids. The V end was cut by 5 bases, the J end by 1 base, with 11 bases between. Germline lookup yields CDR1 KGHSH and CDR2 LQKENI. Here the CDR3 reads CASSSIRGNTEAFF. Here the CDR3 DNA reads TGTGCCAGCTCATCGATACGAGGGAACACTGAAGCTTTCTTT.

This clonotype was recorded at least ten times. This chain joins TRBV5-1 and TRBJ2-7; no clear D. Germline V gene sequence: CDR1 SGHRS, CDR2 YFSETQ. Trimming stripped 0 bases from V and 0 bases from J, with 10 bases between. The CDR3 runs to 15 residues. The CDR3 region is CASSLAGLSSYEQYF. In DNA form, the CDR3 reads TGCGCCAGCAGCTTGGCCGGGTTAAGCTCCTACGAGCAGTACTTC.

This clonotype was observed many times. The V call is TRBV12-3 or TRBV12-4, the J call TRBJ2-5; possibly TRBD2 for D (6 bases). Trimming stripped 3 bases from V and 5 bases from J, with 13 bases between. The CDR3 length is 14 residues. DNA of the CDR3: TGTGCCAGCAGTTTCGGGGGTGGATCGGAGACCCAGTACTTC. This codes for CASSFGGGSETQYF.

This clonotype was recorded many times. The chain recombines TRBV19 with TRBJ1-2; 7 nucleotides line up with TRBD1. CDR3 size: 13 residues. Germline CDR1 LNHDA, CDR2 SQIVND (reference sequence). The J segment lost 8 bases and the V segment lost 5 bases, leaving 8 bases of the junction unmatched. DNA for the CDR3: TGTGCCAGTAGTGTTGAGGGGGCGCAGGGCTACACCTTC. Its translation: CASSVEGAQGYTF.

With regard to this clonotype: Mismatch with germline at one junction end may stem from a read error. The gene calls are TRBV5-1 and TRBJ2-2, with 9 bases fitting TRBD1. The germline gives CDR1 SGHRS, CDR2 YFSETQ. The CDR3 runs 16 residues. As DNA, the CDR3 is TGTGCCAGCAGACCTACCGGGACAGGGAGCACCGGGGAGCTGTTTTTT. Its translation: CASRPTGTGSTGELFF.

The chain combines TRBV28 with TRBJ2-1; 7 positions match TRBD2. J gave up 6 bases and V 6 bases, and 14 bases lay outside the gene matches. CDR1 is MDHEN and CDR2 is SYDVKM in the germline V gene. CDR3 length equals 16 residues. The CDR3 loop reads CASRPLLGGSFNEQFF. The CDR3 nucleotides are TGTGCCAGCAGACCCCTGCTGGGCGGGAGTTTCAATGAGCAGTTCTTC.

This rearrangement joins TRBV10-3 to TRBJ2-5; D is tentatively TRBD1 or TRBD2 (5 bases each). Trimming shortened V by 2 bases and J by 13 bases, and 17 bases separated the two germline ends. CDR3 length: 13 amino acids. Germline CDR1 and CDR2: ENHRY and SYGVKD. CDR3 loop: CAISETARDPWYF. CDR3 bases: TGTGCCATCAGTGAGACAGCCAGGGACCCCTGGTACTTC.

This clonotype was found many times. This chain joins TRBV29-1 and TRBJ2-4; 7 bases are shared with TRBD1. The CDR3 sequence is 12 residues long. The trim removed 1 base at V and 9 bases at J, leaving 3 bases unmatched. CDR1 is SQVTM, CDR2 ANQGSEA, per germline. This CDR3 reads CSVEGGGVIQYF. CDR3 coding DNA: TGCAGCGTTGAAGGAGGGGGCGTCATTCAGTACTTC.

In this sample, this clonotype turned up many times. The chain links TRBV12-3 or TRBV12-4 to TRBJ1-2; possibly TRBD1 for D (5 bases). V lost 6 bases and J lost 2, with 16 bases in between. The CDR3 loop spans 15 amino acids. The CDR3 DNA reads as TGTGCCAGCAGCGATAGATGGGGGTTGAACTATGGCTACACCTTC. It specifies CASSDRWGLNYGYTF.

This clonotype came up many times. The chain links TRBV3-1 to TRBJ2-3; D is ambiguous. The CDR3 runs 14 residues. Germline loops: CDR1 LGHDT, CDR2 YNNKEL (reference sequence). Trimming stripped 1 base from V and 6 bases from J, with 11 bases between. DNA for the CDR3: TGTGCCAGCAGCCAAGCGCGCGGATCGGATACGCAGTATTTT. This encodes CASSQARGSDTQYF.

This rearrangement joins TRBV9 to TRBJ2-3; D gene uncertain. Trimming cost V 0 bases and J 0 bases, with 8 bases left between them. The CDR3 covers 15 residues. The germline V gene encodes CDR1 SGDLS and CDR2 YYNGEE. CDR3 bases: TGTGCCAGCAGCGTAGGGAGCAGGAGCACAGATACGCAGTATTTT. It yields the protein CASSVGSRSTDTQYF.

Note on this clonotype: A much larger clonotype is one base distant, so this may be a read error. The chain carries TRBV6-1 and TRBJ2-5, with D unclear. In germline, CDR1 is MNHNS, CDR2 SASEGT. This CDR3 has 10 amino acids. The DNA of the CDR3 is TGTGCCAGCTATCAAGAGACCCGGTACTTC. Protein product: CASYQETRYF.

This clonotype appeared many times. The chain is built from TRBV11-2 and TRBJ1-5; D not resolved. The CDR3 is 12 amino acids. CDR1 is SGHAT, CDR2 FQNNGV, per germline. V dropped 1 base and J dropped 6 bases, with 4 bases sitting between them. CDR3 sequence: CASSLGGQPQHF. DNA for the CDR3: TGTGCCAGCAGCTTAGGAGGTCAGCCCCAGCATTTT.

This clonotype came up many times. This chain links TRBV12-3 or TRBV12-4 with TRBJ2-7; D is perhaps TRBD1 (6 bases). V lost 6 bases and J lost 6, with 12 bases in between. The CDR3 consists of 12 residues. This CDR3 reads CASSYGQCEQYF. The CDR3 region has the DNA TGTGCCAGCAGCTATGGACAGTGCGAGCAGTACTTC.

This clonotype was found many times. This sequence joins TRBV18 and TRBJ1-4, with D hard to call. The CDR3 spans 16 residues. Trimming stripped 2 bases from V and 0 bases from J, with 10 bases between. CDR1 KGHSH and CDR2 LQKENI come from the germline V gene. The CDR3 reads CASSPATAATNEKLFF. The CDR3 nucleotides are TGTGCCAGCTCACCAGCGACCGCCGCAACTAATGAAAAACTGTTTTTT.

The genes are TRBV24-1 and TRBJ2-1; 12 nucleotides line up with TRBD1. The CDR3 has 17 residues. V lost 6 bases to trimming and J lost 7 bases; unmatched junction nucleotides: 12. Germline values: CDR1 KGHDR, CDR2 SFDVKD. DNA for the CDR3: TGTGCCACCAGTCCGTCCCGGGGACAGGGGGCGAATAATGAGCAGTTCTTC. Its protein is CATSPSRGQGANNEQFF.